The rows below give T cell receptor beta chains drawn from one sample of a study of blood T cell repertoires in COVID-19. TCRdb's copy holds only in-frame clones and misses some; the assay was immunoSEQ multiplex PCR. The data contain 150,000 to 200,000 clones, about 81% of them singletons. The sample consisted of peripheral blood. These receptors originate from a woman older than 75 with COVID-19, enrolled during active disease. Each CDR3 is given with its conserved first and last residue. Each record gives: CDR3 protein, V gene.

CDR3 protein: CASRDFLSTDTQYF; V gene: TRBV28
CDR3 protein: CATSDLGSGGYNEQFF; V gene: TRBV24-1
CDR3 protein: CASRDRLRSNQPQHF; V gene: TRBV21-1
CDR3 protein: CASSLGQHYGYTF; V gene: TRBV5-1
CDR3 protein: CASSSGTGNEQFF; V gene: TRBV5-1
CDR3 protein: CASSRGSGGKNIQYF; V gene: TRBV7-9
CDR3 protein: CASSNPPQADTQYF; V gene: TRBV28
CDR3 protein: CASSPSQGESNQPQHF; V gene: TRBV27
CDR3 protein: CASSIRDMETQYF; V gene: TRBV11-3
CDR3 protein: CASTLYASGLSTDTQYF; V gene: TRBV7-9
CDR3 protein: CASSDSGVETQYF; V gene: TRBV9
CDR3 protein: CASSEDGTDYNEQFF; V gene: TRBV2
CDR3 protein: CASRAGERQETQYF; V gene: TRBV6-5
CDR3 protein: CASSISTDRNQPQHF; V gene: TRBV19
CDR3 protein: CATGGVSTDTQYF; V gene: TRBV27
CDR3 protein: CSVIRDTEPYEQYF; V gene: TRBV29-1